This is a list of T cell receptor beta chains from one sample in a study of blood T cell repertoires in COVID-19. This table comes from immunoSEQ multiplex PCR, and its TCRdb copy is limited to in-frame clones, with some not included. The sample records around 250,000 clones, roughly 83% being singletons. Material for sequencing was peripheral blood. These receptors were obtained from a man older than 75 with acute or convalescent COVID-19. The CDR3 runs from the conserved cysteine through the conserved F or W. D genes are given only for firm matches. Clone size is not always given. Where it is, it says once, few, many or a class for expanded clones.

cdr3_nt,cdr3_aa,j_call,d_call,v_call,clone_size
TGTGCCAGCAGTGTCATCCCGAGCTCCTATAATTCACCCCTCCACTTT,CASSVIPSSYNSPLHF,TRBJ1-6,NA,TRBV6-2/TRBV6-3,NA
TGTGCCAGCAGTTTATCAGGGGCCGGGGCCAACGTCCTGACTTTC,CASSLSGAGANVLTF,TRBJ2-6,NA,TRBV28,NA
TGTGCCAGCAGGATTCCGGGACAGGGAGAAAAACTGTTTTTT,CASRIPGQGEKLFF,TRBJ1-4,TRBD1,TRBV2,NA
TGTGCCAGTAGTCGGACTAGCGGGGGCACAGATACGCAGTATTTT,CASSRTSGGTDTQYF,TRBJ2-3,TRBD2,TRBV19,NA
TGTGCCAGCAGCTTAGACAGTGCAATGAACACTGAAGCTTTCTTT,CASSLDSAMNTEAFF,TRBJ1-1,NA,TRBV7-8,few
TGTGCCAGCAGCTCAGGGTTCTCCACTGAAGCTTTCTTT,CASSSGFSTEAFF,TRBJ1-1,NA,TRBV7-9,once
TGCGCCAGCAGCCGGACAGGGCCGCCGCCCCAGCATTTT,CASSRTGPPPQHF,TRBJ1-5,TRBD1,TRBV5-1,NA
TGCAGCGTTGGAGGGACAGGGAACACTGAAGCTTTCTTT,CSVGGTGNTEAFF,TRBJ1-1,TRBD1,TRBV29-1,NA
TGTGCCAGTAGTTTTTCTGGGACAAGGAACTCTGGAAACACCATATATTTT,CASSFSGTRNSGNTIYF,TRBJ1-3,NA,TRBV19,NA
TGCGCCAGCAGCTTGGCCGGGACTAGCGGCACAGATACGCAGTATTTT,CASSLAGTSGTDTQYF,TRBJ2-3,TRBD2,TRBV5-1,once
TGTGCCAGCTTTAGAAACACCATATATTTT,CASFRNTIYF,TRBJ1-3,NA,TRBV2,NA
TGTGCCAGTATGGCGGGAGGAGGCACCGGGGAGCTGTTTTTT,CASMAGGGTGELFF,TRBJ2-2,TRBD2,TRBV19,NA
TGTGCCAGTAGCGAGTACAATGAGCAGTTCTTC,CASSEYNEQFF,TRBJ2-1,NA,TRBV19,NA
TGTGCCAGCAGCCCCGGGACTAGCGGGAGGAACACAGATACGCAGTATTTT,CASSPGTSGRNTDTQYF,TRBJ2-3,TRBD2,TRBV5-4,NA
TGCGCCAGCAGCTTGGGATCCCCAGTAAATCGGGACAATGAGCAGTTCTTC,CASSLGSPVNRDNEQFF,TRBJ2-1,NA,TRBV5-1,NA
TGTGCCAGCAGTTTTGGTGAGCGGTTGGGAGATACGCAGTATTTT,CASSFGERLGDTQYF,TRBJ2-3,NA,TRBV6-2/TRBV6-3,NA
TGCAGCGGGTGGGACACACCCAATGAGCAGTTCTTC,CSGWDTPNEQFF,TRBJ2-1,NA,TRBV29-1,NA
TGTGCCAGCAGCCAAAGGAGCGGGAGTTACCGGTACGAGCAGTACTTC,CASSQRSGSYRYEQYF,TRBJ2-7,TRBD2,TRBV3-1/TRBV3-2,NA
TGTGCCAGCAGCTCCCGCTTGTGGGACAAAGATGGCACAGATACGCAGTATTTT,CASSSRLWDKDGTDTQYF,TRBJ2-3,NA,TRBV11-2,NA
TGTGCCAGCAGTGATACAGGGGGCATCGCCGGGGAGCTGTTTTTT,CASSDTGGIAGELFF,TRBJ2-2,TRBD1,TRBV6-4,NA
TGTGCCAGTAGTACGACAGGGGGGGGCGAAAATGAAAAACTGTTTTTT,CASSTTGGGENEKLFF,TRBJ1-4,TRBD1,TRBV19,NA
TGTGCCAGCAGCCCCTCCCAGCGGGCTCCCTACAATGAGCAGTTCTTC,CASSPSQRAPYNEQFF,TRBJ2-1,NA,TRBV13,NA
TGCGCCAGCAGTCAATCTATCTGGACAGGAGCTTTAGCCAAAAACATTCAGTACTTC,CASSQSIWTGALAKNIQYF,TRBJ2-4,TRBD1,TRBV23-1,NA
TGCAGCGTTGAGGGACTAACCCGTTACGAGCAGTACTTC,CSVEGLTRYEQYF,TRBJ2-7,TRBD2,TRBV29-1,once
TGTGCCAGCAGCTCCCGACAGGGGGCGTGGTACGAGCAGTACTTC,CASSSRQGAWYEQYF,TRBJ2-7,TRBD1,TRBV7-2,NA
TGTGCCAGCAGAAGGGGAGGGGGGATTAACACTGAAGCTTTCTTT,CASRRGGGINTEAFF,TRBJ1-1,NA,TRBV6-5,NA
TGTGCCACCAGCAGTGGGGTTGCGGACTCTAATCAGCCCCAGCATTTT,CATSSGVADSNQPQHF,TRBJ1-5,NA,TRBV15,NA
TGTGCCAGCAGTCCCCATGGCTGGAACACTGAAGCTTTCTTT,CASSPHGWNTEAFF,TRBJ1-1,NA,TRBV28,NA
TGTGCCAGTAGTATCAATGGAGACACTGAAGCTTTCTTT,CASSINGDTEAFF,TRBJ1-1,NA,TRBV19,NA
TGTGCCGGCAGTCCCCCAGCGTGGAGGAGTTCACCCCTCCACTTT,CAGSPPAWRSSPLHF,TRBJ1-6,NA,TRBV6-2/TRBV6-3,NA
TGTGCCAGCAGTCACAGGGGGCGCGACTATGGCTACACCTTC,CASSHRGRDYGYTF,TRBJ1-2,TRBD1,TRBV6-5,few
TGTGCCAGCAGCTTGGGAAGGAGGAACACTGAAGCTTTCTTT,CASSLGRRNTEAFF,TRBJ1-1,NA,TRBV5-8,NA
TGTGCCAGCAGCTTAGTCGGGGGGTCGAGCACTGAAGCTTTCTTT,CASSLVGGSSTEAFF,TRBJ1-1,NA,TRBV7-3,NA
TGTGCCAGCAGGGGTTGGGCAGGGGCACAAGGTACGCAGTATTTT,CASRGWAGAQGTQYF,TRBJ2-3,NA,TRBV7-2,NA
TGTGCCAGCAGCTTGAGAGGGCTGAATGAGCAGTTCTTC,CASSLRGLNEQFF,TRBJ2-1,NA,TRBV5-8,NA
TGTGCCAGCAGTACCGGGGGGGGAAAAGACTACGAGCAGTACTTC,CASSTGGGKDYEQYF,TRBJ2-7,TRBD2,TRBV28,NA
TGTGCCAGCAGCTCCCTTGGGGGGGGTGGCATTCAGTACTTC,CASSSLGGGGIQYF,TRBJ2-4,TRBD2,TRBV11-2,NA
TGCAGCGTGCCTCCGGGACAGGGAAACAGCTCCTATAATTCACCCCTCCACTTT,CSVPPGQGNSSYNSPLHF,TRBJ1-6,TRBD1,TRBV29-1,NA
TGTGCCAGCAGTTCCGACAGGGGAGGCCAGCCCCAGCATTTT,CASSSDRGGQPQHF,TRBJ1-5,TRBD1,TRBV27,NA
TGTGCCAGCAGCCTTAGCGGGAGCCAAGAGACCCAGTACTTC,CASSLSGSQETQYF,TRBJ2-5,TRBD2,TRBV13,NA
TGTGCCAGCAACCTCCAGGGAAGACAGCCCCAGCATTTT,CASNLQGRQPQHF,TRBJ1-5,NA,TRBV6-6,NA
TGCAGCGTTGAAGATCTTCGTTGGGCAAACAATGAGCAGTTCTTC,CSVEDLRWANNEQFF,TRBJ2-1,NA,TRBV29-1,once
TGTGCCAGCAGTGTGGGGACAGGGATCTCTGGAAACACCATATATTTT,CASSVGTGISGNTIYF,TRBJ1-3,TRBD1,TRBV2,NA
TGTGCCAGCAGCTTGGGGTCTAGCGGTCGAGTGGATGAGCAGTTCTTC,CASSLGSSGRVDEQFF,TRBJ2-1,TRBD2,TRBV11-2,NA
TGTGCCAGCAGCCCACTTGCGGGACAGGGCCCCCGAAACACCATATATTTT,CASSPLAGQGPRNTIYF,TRBJ1-3,TRBD1,TRBV7-9,NA
TGTGCCAGCAGTTTATTAACAGTCAGCAATCAGCCCCAGCATTTT,CASSLLTVSNQPQHF,TRBJ1-5,NA,TRBV28,NA
TGTGCCACCAGCCGGGACTTTTACGAGCAGTACTTC,CATSRDFYEQYF,TRBJ2-7,NA,TRBV15,few
TGTGCCAGTAGTCCTGACAGGGGGGGCCACGAGCAGTACTTC,CASSPDRGGHEQYF,TRBJ2-7,TRBD1,TRBV19,NA
TGTGCCAGCTCACCACAGGGGATGAACACTGAAGCTTTCTTT,CASSPQGMNTEAFF,TRBJ1-1,NA,TRBV18,once
TGTGCCAGCAGCTTCGGGGGGCCGGGACAGGGCCGATCTGGGGCCAACGTCCTGACTTTC,CASSFGGPGQGRSGANVLTF,TRBJ2-6,TRBD1,TRBV7-8,NA